This TCR beta chain derives from a study of OX40 agonist ivuxolimab in advanced cancers. Study-level background: Patients were infused with ivuxolimab every 2 weeks at 0.01 to 10 mg/kg. Partial responses occurred in Three dose-escalation patients, one with hepatocellular carcinoma and two with cutaneous melanoma. Study-wide findings and caveats: Also showing low normalized T-cell clonal expansion were some of the nonresponders.

Assay: immunoSEQ multiplex PCR; the TCRdb copy retains only in-frame clones and omits some. The table has fewer than 70,000 clones, approximately 90% seen once. As to this clone: The antigen is unknown.

The sequences come from CD4+ or CD8+ T cells sorted from blood, collected in a trial of the OX40 agonist ivuxolimab. The sequence derives from an adult with an advanced solid tumor such as melanoma, head and neck, liver or kidney cancer.

The chain's CDR3 is CASSYSTSSGNTIYF. The CDR3 DNA sequence: TGTGCCAGCAGTTACTCGACCAGCTCTGGAAACACCATATATTTT. The V gene is TRBV6-6, the J gene TRBJ1-3; no firm D call. Germline loops: CDR1 MNHNY, CDR2 SVGAGI (reference sequence). The CDR3 spans 15 residues. V dropped 0 bases and J dropped 0 bases, with 6 bases sitting between them.